These 27 T cell receptor beta chains were all obtained from the same sample, sequenced in a study of PD-1 blockade in classical Hodgkin lymphoma. Libraries were prepared by immunoSEQ multiplex PCR; TCRdb keeps only in-frame clonotypes and omits some of them. The data contain a few thousand clones, 72% of them singletons. Time point specified: cycle 4 day 1 (C4D1), after six to seven weeks of nivolumab. The patients all showed relapse after autologous stem cell transplantation, while their brentuximab vedotin exposure varied. Researchers pulled CD8+ T cells out of thawed PBMCs using magnetic negative selection. Specimen: CD8+ T cells from blood, collected before the fourth cycle of nivolumab. Receptor source: a human donor with classical Hodgkin lymphoma.

The genes are TRBV19 and TRBJ2-5; 12 bases match TRBD2. V trimming: 3 bases; J trimming: 2 bases; junction bases outside the gene matches: 10. Germline V gene lookup returns CDR1 LNHDA and CDR2 SQIVND (reference sequence). The CDR3 contains 18 residues. This CDR3 is CASSIRLAGGPGQETQYF. The CDR3 region has the DNA TGTGCCAGTAGTATCCGGCTAGCGGGGGGGCCGGGTCAAGAGACCCAGTACTTC.

The CDR3 DNA follows: TGCGCCAGCAGTCAAAGTATCAAGGCAGCTAACTACGAGCAGTACTTC. It codes for CASSQSIKAANYEQYF. This chain links TRBV4-1 with TRBJ2-5, with D uncertain. The last part of the DNA fits TRBJ2-7 better; the J call may be wrong. This CDR3 has 16 amino acids. Germline V CDR1 and CDR2: MGHRA, YSYEKL.

The chain recombines TRBV5-1 with TRBJ1-2; TRBD1 matches at 9 bases. The CDR3 runs to 17 residues. Trimming removed 7 bases from V and 2 bases from J; junction bases left unmatched: 15. Germline loops: CDR1 SGHRS, CDR2 YFSETQ. The CDR3 is CASSPEGTGTFNYGYTF. The CDR3 region has the DNA TGCGCCAGCTCCCCCGAAGGGACAGGGACCTTCAACTATGGCTACACCTTC.

This sequence joins TRBV9 and TRBJ1-1, with D possibly matching TRBD1 (5 bases). The V end lost 0 bases, the J end lost 3 bases, and 12 bases lay between the germline ends. CDR1 is SGDLS and CDR2 is YYNGEE in the germline V gene. The CDR3 extends over 15 amino acids. Here the CDR3 reads CASSVEGQADTEAFF. DNA of the CDR3: TGTGCCAGCAGCGTAGAGGGGCAGGCGGACACTGAAGCTTTCTTT.

The sample holds a few counts of this clone. The junction departs from the called germline gene at one end, perhaps through a read error. V gene TRBV5-8 combines with J gene TRBJ1-2; D unclear. The CDR3 spans 10 residues. The V gene's germline CDR1 is SGHTS and CDR2 YDEGEE. This chain's CDR3 is CASSLGGRIF. Here the CDR3 DNA reads TGTGCCAGCAGCTTGGGAGGACGCATCTTC.

This rearrangement joins TRBV4-2 to TRBJ1-5, with D unresolved. The CDR3 loop spans 17 amino acids. The V gene lost 0 bases and the J gene lost 0 bases, with 12 bases spanning the gap. Germline loops: CDR1 LGHNA, CDR2 YNFKEQ. As DNA, the CDR3 is TGTGCCAGCAGCCAAGATAACAGAGAATATAGCAATCAGCCCCAGCATTTT. This translates into CASSQDNREYSNQPQHF.

This chain uses TRBV14 with TRBJ2-2; the D gene is possibly TRBD2 (6 bases). This CDR3 comprises 15 residues. Germline assignment: CDR1 SGHDN and CDR2 FVKESK. Trimming cost V 0 bases and J 7 bases, with 12 bases left between them. The DNA for the CDR3 is TGTGCCAGCAGCCAAGAGGACTACCTAAGCGGGGAGCTGTTTTTT. Translating gives CASSQEDYLSGELFF.

V usage is TRBV5-6 and J usage is TRBJ2-1; D is uncertain. Germline V gene lookup returns CDR1 SGHDT and CDR2 YYEEEE. The germline V and J ends were trimmed by 2 bases and 2 bases, with 8 bases remaining between them. The CDR3 length is 14 residues. CDR3 sequence (DNA): TGTGCCAGCAGCTTTCGGGCTCCCTACAATGAGCAGTTCTTC. It codes for CASSFRAPYNEQFF.

This clone was found a few times. This rearrangement joins TRBV7-8 to TRBJ1-1; no clear D gene. Germline V lookup: CDR1 SGHVS, CDR2 FQNEAQ. CDR3 size: 12 residues. Trimming stripped 4 bases from V and 4 bases from J, with 7 bases between. Here the CDR3 reads CASSWTSTEAFF. The CDR3 nucleotides are TGTGCCAGCAGCTGGACGAGCACTGAAGCTTTCTTT.

The chain combines TRBV11-3 with TRBJ1-2; D is undetermined. The CDR3 covers 15 residues. V was shortened by 5 bases and J by 5 bases, with 18 bases between the two germline ends. Per the germline V gene, CDR1 is SGHNT and CDR2 is YENEEA. In DNA form, the CDR3 reads TGTGCCAGCAGCACCCACCCCGACTGGGTATATGGCTACACCTTC. Translating it yields CASSTHPDWVYGYTF.

This clone has a handful of counts. V is TRBV10-1 and J is TRBJ2-7; D unresolved. Germline CDR1 and CDR2: WNHNN and SYGVQD (reference sequence). V lost 0 bases and J lost 3, with 12 bases in between. The CDR3 runs to 15 residues. The CDR3 coding sequence is TGCGCCAGCAGTGAGTCCTCCGAAGCAAACTACGAGCAGTACTTC. It yields the protein CASSESSEANYEQYF.

The genes are TRBV10-2 and TRBJ2-1; the D gene is possibly TRBD2 (5 bases). The ends were cut back, 2 bases at V and 4 bases at J, with 6 bases in the middle. The germline V gene encodes CDR1 WSHSY and CDR2 SAAADI. The CDR3 runs 13 residues. The CDR3 reads CASSEGLYNEQFF. The DNA of the CDR3 is TGCGCCAGCAGTGAGGGACTGTACAATGAGCAGTTCTTC.

The gene calls are TRBV4-3 and TRBJ1-1, with D tentatively TRBD1 (5 bases). V lost 1 base and J 1 base, leaving 10 bases between the germline ends. The V gene's germline CDR1 is LGHNA and CDR2 YSLEER. The CDR3 extends over 15 amino acids. The CDR3 region is CASSQVVGRNTEAFF. The CDR3 region has the DNA TGCGCCAGCAGCCAAGTGGTGGGGCGGAACACTGAAGCTTTCTTT.

This chain connects TRBV19 to TRBJ2-2; 8 bases map to TRBD1. The CDR3 sequence is 15 residues long. V was pared by 5 bases and J by 4 bases, with 6 bases of the junction left unmatched. Germline values: CDR1 LNHDA, CDR2 SQIVND (reference sequence). DNA of the CDR3: TGTGCCAGTAGTCCGGGCAGGGGGCCCACCGGGGAGCTGTTTTTT. This gives the protein CASSPGRGPTGELFF.

The chain uses TRBV14 and TRBJ2-7; D possibly corresponds to TRBD1 (6 bases). This CDR3 is built from 16 residues. Trimming removed 1 base from V and 2 bases from J, with 15 bases in between. Looked up from germline, CDR1 is SGHDN and CDR2 is FVKESK. As DNA, the CDR3 is TGTGCCAGCAGCCAAGCAAGGGGGAAAGGGCCCTACGAGCAGTACTTC. It codes for CASSQARGKGPYEQYF.

This rearrangement joins TRBV2 to TRBJ2-7; no reliable D call. CDR3 length equals 10 residues. V was pared by 8 bases and J by 3 bases, with 5 bases between. Germline lookup yields CDR1 SNHLY and CDR2 FYNNEI. The CDR3 DNA is TGTGCCAGCCAGAACTACGAGCAGTACTTC. It encodes CASQNYEQYF. Supplemented by reference TRBV2 and TRBJ2-7, the full variable domain reads EPEVTQTPSHQVTQMGQEVILRCVPISNHLYFYWYRQILGQKVEFLVSFYNNEISEKSEIFDDQFSVERPDGSNFTLKIRSTKLEDSAMYFCASQNYEQYFGPGTRLTVT.

This sequence joins TRBV2 and TRBJ1-3; possibly TRBD1 for D (6 bases). V was clipped by 2 bases and J by 5 bases, with 10 bases between them. CDR3 length: 14 amino acids. The germline V gene encodes CDR1 SNHLY and CDR2 FYNNEI. DNA of the CDR3: TGTGCCAGCAGTGAACCCACAGGGCGAAACACCATATATTTT. It yields the protein CASSEPTGRNTIYF.

This clone was seen only a few times. The chain has TRBV10-3 and TRBJ2-5; either TRBD1 or TRBD2 may fit D (5 bases each). V shed 7 bases and J shed 5 bases, with 14 bases lying between them. This CDR3 has 13 amino acids. Looked up from germline, CDR1 is ENHRY and CDR2 is SYGVKD. The CDR3 coding sequence is TGTGCCATCACGGCGGGCAGGGAGGAGACCCAGTACTTC. Translated: CAITAGREETQYF.

This chain connects TRBV2 to TRBJ2-7; D is unclear. In germline, CDR1 is SNHLY, CDR2 FYNNEI. Trimming took off 5 bases at V and 8 bases at J, with 1 base between the two ends. CDR3 length: 8 amino acids. The CDR3 spells CASSKQYF. In DNA, the CDR3 is TGTGCCAGCAGTAAGCAGTACTTC.

This sequence joins TRBV6-6 and TRBJ2-7; maybe TRBD2 (5 bases). This CDR3 comprises 10 residues. Germline CDR1 and CDR2: MNHNY and SVGAGI (reference sequence). The V end was cut by 10 bases, the J end by 4 bases, with 8 bases between. The CDR3 reads CANRGYEQYF. The CDR3 DNA is TGTGCCAACCGGGGTTACGAGCAGTACTTC.

The rearrangement uses TRBV6-5 and TRBJ1-6; no firm D call. V was pared by 0 bases and J by 7 bases, with 13 bases between. The CDR3 runs to 16 residues. Germline assignment: CDR1 MNHEY and CDR2 SVGAGI. The CDR3 coding sequence is TGTGCCAGCAGTTACTCTGGAGGCCGGGAAAATTCACCCCTCCACTTT. It codes for CASSYSGGRENSPLHF.

The CDR3 DNA sequence: TGTGCCAGCAGCCGCCGGCCGCCAAAGCTGCCCTACGAGCAGTACTTC. It specifies CASSRRPPKLPYEQYF. This chain uses TRBV7-2 with TRBJ2-7; D uncertain. The V gene's germline CDR1 is SGHTA and CDR2 FQGNSA. V lost 5 bases, J lost 2 bases, and 19 bases lay in between. This CDR3 is 16 amino acids long. Supplemented by reference TRBV7-2 and TRBJ2-7, the full variable domain reads GAGVSQSPSNKVTEKGKDVELRCDPISGHTALYWYRQSLGQGLEFLIYFQGNSAPDKSGLPSDRFSAERTGGSVSTLTIQRTQQEDSAVYLCASSRRPPKLPYEQYFGPGTRLTVT.

The CDR3, as DNA: TGTGCCAGCAGTTCCTCCCATCGGGACACATACACAGATACGCAGTATTTT. This translates into CASSSSHRDTYTDTQYF. This rearrangement joins TRBV28 to TRBJ2-3; tentative D call: TRBD1 (6 bases). Trimming took off 4 bases at V and 2 bases at J, with 19 bases between the two ends. Germline values: CDR1 MDHEN, CDR2 SYDVKM. This CDR3 region has 17 residues.

V is TRBV6-1 and J is TRBJ1-1; TRBD1 might be the D (5 bases). CDR3 length: 16 amino acids. V was shortened by 2 bases and J by 4 bases, with 17 bases between the two germline ends. The germline CDR1 and CDR2 sequences are MNHNS and SASEGT. The CDR3 DNA follows: TGTGCCAGCAGTGAATTTTTGGGGAGGGACGGCACTGAAGCTTTCTTT. This gives the protein CASSEFLGRDGTEAFF.

The chain employs TRBV21-1 and TRBJ2-1; the table's D call of TRBD2 was not tested on the DNA. TRBV21-1 corresponds to a pseudogene. This CDR3 comprises 15 residues. CDR3: CARSSKRHPGNEQFF. CDR3 sequence (DNA): TGTGCCCGCTCTAGCAAGCGTCACCCGGGAAATGAGCAGTTCTTC.

V and J are TRBV9 and TRBJ2-1; D may be TRBD1 (5 bases). V shed 0 bases and J shed 4 bases, with 11 bases lying between them. CDR1 is SGDLS, CDR2 YYNGEE, per germline. The CDR3 sequence is 15 residues long. CDR3 loop: CASSVADNRYNEQFF. DNA for the CDR3: TGTGCCAGCAGCGTAGCTGACAACAGGTACAATGAGCAGTTCTTC. The whole variable domain, filled in from reference TRBV9 and TRBJ2-1, reads DSGVTQTPKHLITATGQRVTLRCSPRSGDLSVYWYQQSLDQGLQFLIQYYNGEERAKGNILERFSAQQFPDLHSELNLSSLELGDSALYFCASSVADNRYNEQFFGPGTRLTVL.

The chain is built from TRBV6-8 and TRBJ1-6, with D unresolved. V shed 0 bases and J shed 7 bases, with 10 bases lying between them. This CDR3 region has 15 residues. Germline values: CDR1 MNHGY, CDR2 SAAAGT. CDR3 amino acids: CASSYSSIRNSPLHF. The CDR3, as DNA: TGTGCCAGCAGTTACTCGAGCATTAGAAATTCACCCCTCCACTTT.